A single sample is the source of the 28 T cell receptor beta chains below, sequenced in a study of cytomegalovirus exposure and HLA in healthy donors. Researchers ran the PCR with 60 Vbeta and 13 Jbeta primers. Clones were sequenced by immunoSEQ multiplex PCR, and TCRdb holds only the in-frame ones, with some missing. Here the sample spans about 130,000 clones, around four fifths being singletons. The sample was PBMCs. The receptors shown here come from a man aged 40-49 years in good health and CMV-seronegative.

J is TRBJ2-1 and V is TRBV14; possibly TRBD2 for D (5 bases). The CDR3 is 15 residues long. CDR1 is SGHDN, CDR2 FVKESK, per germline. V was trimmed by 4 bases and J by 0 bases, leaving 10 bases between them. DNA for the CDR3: TGTGCCAGCAGCCCCGCGGGTAGCTCCTACAATGAGCAGTTCTTC. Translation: CASSPAGSSYNEQFF.

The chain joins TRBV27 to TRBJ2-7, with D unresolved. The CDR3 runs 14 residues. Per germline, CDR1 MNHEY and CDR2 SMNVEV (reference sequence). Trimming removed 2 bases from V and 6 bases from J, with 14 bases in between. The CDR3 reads CASSLLERFGEQYF. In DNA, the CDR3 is TGTGCCAGCAGTTTACTCGAGAGGTTCGGCGAGCAGTACTTC.

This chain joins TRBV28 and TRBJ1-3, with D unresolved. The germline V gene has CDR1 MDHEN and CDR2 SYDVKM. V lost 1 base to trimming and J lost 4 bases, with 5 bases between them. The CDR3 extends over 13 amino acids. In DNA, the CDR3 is TGTGCCAGCAGTTTATCGGTGGGAAACACCATATATTTT. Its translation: CASSLSVGNTIYF.

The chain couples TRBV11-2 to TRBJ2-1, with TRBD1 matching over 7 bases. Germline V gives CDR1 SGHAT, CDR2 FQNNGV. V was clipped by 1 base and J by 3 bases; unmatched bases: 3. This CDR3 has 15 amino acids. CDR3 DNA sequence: TGTGCCAGCAGCTTAGGGACAGGCGTCTACAATGAGCAGTTCTTC. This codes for CASSLGTGVYNEQFF.

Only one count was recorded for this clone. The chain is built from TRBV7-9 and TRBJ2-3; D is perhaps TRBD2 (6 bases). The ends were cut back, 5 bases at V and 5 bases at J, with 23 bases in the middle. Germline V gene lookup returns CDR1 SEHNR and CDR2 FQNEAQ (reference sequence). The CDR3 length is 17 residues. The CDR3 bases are TGTGCCAGCAGCCTAAGGGACGCGGGGTTCAATGTAGATACGCAGTATTTT. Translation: CASSLRDAGFNVDTQYF.

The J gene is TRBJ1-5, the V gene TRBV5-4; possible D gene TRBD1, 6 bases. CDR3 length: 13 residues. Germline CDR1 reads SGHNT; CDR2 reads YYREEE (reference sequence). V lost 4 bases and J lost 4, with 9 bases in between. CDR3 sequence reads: CASSRDINQPQHF. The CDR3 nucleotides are TGTGCCAGCAGCCGGGACATAAATCAGCCCCAGCATTTT.

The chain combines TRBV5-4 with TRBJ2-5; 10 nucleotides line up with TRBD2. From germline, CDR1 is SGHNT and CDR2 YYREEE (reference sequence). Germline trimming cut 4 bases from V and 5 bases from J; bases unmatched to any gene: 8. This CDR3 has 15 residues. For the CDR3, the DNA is TGTGCCAGCAGCGTACCGGGACTAGCGTCGGAGACCCAGTACTTC. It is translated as CASSVPGLASETQYF.

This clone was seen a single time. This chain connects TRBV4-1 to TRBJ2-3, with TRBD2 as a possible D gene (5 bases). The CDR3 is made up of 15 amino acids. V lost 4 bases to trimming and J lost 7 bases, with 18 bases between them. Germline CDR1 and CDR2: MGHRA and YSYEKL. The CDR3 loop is CASSPIGYSGNTQYF. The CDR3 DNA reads TGCGCCAGCAGCCCCATCGGGTACAGCGGAAATACGCAGTATTTT.

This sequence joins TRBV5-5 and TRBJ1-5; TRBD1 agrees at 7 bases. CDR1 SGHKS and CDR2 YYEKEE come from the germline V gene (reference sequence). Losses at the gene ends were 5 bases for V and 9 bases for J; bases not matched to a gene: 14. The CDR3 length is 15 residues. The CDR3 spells CASSSTGDVLRPQHF. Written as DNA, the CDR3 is TGTGCCAGCAGTTCCACAGGGGACGTCCTACGGCCCCAGCATTTT.

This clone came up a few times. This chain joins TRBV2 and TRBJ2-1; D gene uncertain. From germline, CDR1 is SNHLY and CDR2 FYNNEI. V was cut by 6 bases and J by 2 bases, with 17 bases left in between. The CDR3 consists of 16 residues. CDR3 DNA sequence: TGTGCCAGCAGAGTCATTGCGGATACAACCTACAATGAGCAGTTCTTC. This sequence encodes CASRVIADTTYNEQFF.

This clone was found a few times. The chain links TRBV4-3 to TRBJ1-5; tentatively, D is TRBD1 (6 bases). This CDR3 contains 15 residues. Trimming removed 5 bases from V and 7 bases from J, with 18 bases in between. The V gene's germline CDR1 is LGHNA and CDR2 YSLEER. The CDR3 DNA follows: TGCGCCAGCAGCGTTTACAGGGAAGTTGGCCAGCCCCAGCATTTT. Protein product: CASSVYREVGQPQHF.

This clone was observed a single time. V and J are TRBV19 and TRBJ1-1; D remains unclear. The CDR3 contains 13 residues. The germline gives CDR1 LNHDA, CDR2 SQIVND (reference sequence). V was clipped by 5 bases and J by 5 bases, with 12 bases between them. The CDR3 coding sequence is TGTGCCAGTAGTGCCTCGGGGAAGACTGAAGCTTTCTTT. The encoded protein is CASSASGKTEAFF.

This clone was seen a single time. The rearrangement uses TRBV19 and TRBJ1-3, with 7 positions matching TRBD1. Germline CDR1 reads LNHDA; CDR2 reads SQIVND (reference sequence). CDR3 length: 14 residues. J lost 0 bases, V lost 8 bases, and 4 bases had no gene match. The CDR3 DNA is TGTGCCAGTGGGGGACAGAGCTCTGGAAACACCATATATTTT. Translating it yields CASGGQSSGNTIYF.

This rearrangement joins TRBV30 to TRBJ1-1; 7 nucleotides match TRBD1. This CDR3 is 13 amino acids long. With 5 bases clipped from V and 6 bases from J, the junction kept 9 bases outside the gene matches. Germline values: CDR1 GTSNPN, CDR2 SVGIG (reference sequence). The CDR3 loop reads CAWRLGGNAEAFF. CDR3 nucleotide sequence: TGTGCCTGGCGCCTAGGGGGCAATGCTGAAGCTTTCTTT.

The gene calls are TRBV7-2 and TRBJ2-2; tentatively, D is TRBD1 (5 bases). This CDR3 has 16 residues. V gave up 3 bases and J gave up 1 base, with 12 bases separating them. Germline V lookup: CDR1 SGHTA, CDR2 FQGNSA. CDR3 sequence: CASSFYTGVNTGELFF. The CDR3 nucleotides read TGTGCCAGCAGCTTCTATACAGGCGTGAACACCGGGGAGCTGTTTTTT.

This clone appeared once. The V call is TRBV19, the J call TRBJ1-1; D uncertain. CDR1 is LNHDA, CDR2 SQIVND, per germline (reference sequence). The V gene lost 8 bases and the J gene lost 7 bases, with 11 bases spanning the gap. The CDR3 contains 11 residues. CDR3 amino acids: CASAQENEAFF. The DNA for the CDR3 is TGTGCCAGTGCTCAGGAAAATGAAGCTTTCTTT.

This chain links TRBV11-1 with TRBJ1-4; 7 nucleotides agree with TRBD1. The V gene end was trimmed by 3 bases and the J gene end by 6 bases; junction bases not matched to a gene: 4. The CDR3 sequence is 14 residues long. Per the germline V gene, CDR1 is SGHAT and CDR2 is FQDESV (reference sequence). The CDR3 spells CASSFGTAYEKLFF. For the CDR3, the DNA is TGTGCCAGCAGCTTCGGGACAGCCTATGAAAAACTGTTTTTT.

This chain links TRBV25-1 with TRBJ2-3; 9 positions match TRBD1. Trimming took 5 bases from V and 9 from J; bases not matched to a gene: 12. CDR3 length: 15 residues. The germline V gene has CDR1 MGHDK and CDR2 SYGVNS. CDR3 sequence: CASSSGTGPSYTQYF. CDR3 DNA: TGTGCCAGCAGTTCCGGGACAGGGCCCTCTTACACGCAGTATTTT.

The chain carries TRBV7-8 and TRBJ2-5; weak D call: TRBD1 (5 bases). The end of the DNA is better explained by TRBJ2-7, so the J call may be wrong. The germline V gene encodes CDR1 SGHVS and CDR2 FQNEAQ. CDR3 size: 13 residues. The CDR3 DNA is TGTGCCAGCAGTTTACTTAATGGGGCCGAGCAGTACTTC. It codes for CASSLLNGAEQYF.

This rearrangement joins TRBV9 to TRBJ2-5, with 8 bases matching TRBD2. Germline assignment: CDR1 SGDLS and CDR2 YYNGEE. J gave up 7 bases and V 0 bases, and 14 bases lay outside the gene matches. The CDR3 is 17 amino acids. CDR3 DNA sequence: TGTGCCAGCAGCGTAGAGGGGAGTGGCGGGAGGACGGGGACCCAGTACTTC. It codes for CASSVEGSGGRTGTQYF.

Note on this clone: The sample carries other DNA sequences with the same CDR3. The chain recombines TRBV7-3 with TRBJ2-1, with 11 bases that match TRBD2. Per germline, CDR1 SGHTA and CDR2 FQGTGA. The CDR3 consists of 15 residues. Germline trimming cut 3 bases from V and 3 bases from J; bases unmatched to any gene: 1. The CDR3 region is CASSLGTSGYNEQFF. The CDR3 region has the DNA TGTGCCAGCAGCTTGGGGACTAGCGGCTACAATGAGCAGTTCTTC.

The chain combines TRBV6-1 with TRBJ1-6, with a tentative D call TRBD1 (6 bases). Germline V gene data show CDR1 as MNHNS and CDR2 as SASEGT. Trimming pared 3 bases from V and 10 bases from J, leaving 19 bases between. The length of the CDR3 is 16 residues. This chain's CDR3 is CASSDPPGHMVSPLHF. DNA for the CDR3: TGTGCCAGCAGTGATCCTCCGGGACATATGGTATCACCCCTCCACTTT.

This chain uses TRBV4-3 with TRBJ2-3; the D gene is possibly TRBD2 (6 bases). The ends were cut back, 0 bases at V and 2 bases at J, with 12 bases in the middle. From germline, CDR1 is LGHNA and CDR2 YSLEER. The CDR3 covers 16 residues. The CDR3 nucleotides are TGCGCCAGCAGCCAAGATCCGGCTAGCGACACAGATACGCAGTATTTT. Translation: CASSQDPASDTDTQYF.

CDR3 sequence reads: CAWNFGQGAREKLFF. The CDR3 DNA sequence: TGTGCCTGGAACTTTGGGCAGGGGGCTCGTGAAAAACTGTTTTTT. The chain combines TRBV30 with TRBJ1-4, with TRBD1 matching over 8 bases. This CDR3 comprises 15 residues. The ends lost 4 bases at V and 7 bases at J; junction bases unmatched: 11. Germline CDR1 and CDR2: GTSNPN and SVGIG (reference sequence).

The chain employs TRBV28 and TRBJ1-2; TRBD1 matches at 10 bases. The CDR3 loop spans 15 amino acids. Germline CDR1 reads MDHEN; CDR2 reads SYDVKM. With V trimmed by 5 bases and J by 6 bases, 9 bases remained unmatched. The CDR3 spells CASSPFTGTGDGYTF. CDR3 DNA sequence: TGTGCCAGCAGTCCGTTTACCGGGACAGGGGATGGCTACACCTTC.

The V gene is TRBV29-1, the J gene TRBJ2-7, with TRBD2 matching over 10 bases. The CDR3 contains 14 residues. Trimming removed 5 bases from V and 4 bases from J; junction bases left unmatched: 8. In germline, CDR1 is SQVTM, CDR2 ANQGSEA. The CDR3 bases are TGCAGCGTTCGCGAGCGGGGGGGAGTGTACGAGCAGTACTTC. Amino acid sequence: CSVRERGGVYEQYF.

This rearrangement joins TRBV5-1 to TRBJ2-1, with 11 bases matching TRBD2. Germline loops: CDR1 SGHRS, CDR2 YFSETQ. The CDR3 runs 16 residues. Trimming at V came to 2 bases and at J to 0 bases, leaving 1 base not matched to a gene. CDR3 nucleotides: TGCGCCAGCAGCTTAACTAGCGGGAGCTCCTACAATGAGCAGTTCTTC. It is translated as CASSLTSGSSYNEQFF.

The CDR3 reads CASIPSGQGAAFF. DNA of the CDR3: TGTGCCAGCATTCCGAGTGGTCAGGGGGCGGCTTTCTTT. V gene TRBV28 combines with J gene TRBJ1-1, with 8 bases aligning to TRBD1. CDR3 length equals 13 residues. Unmatched junction bases numbered 12, after V lost 7 bases and J lost 11 bases. CDR1 and CDR2 (germline): MDHEN, SYDVKM.